Below, 13 T cell receptor beta chains from the same sample are listed, as sequenced in a study of blood T cell repertoires in COVID-19. TCRdb's table, derived via immunoSEQ multiplex PCR, lists solely in-frame clones and lacks some. The sample has some 150,000 clones; about 88% are singletons. Sequencing was performed on peripheral blood. The source of these receptors is a woman aged 70-85 years with acute or convalescent COVID-19.

V and J are TRBV3-1 (or the pseudogene TRBV3-2) and TRBJ1-2; possibly TRBD1 for D (5 bases). CDR1 is LGHDT and CDR2 is YNNKEL in the germline V gene (reference sequence). Trimming pared 6 bases from V and 2 bases from J, leaving 10 bases between. The CDR3 loop spans 13 amino acids. CDR3 protein: CASSSGLNYGYTF. The CDR3 DNA follows: TGTGCCAGCAGTTCAGGGTTGAACTATGGCTACACCTTC.

This sequence joins TRBV27 and TRBJ2-1, with D possibly being TRBD2 (6 bases). There are 15 residues in the CDR3. The germline V gene has CDR1 MNHEY and CDR2 SMNVEV (reference sequence). Trimming took 8 bases from V and 6 from J, leaving 20 bases between them. The CDR3 DNA reads as TGTGCCAGCTTTACTTACTCCGGGAGCCTCAATGAGCAGTTCTTC. Translated: CASFTYSGSLNEQFF.

This clone has only one observation. CDR3 DNA: TGTGCCAGCAGCCTGCGGGATAGCGGAATTTACAATGAGCAGTTCTTC. It codes for CASSLRDSGIYNEQFF. This chain joins TRBV5-6 and TRBJ2-1; the D gene is possibly TRBD2 (6 bases). Germline V CDR1 and CDR2: SGHDT, YYEEEE. Trimming took 4 bases from V and 4 from J, leaving 18 bases between them. This CDR3 spans 16 amino acids.

The V and J genes are TRBV7-2 and TRBJ2-1; 8 nucleotides match TRBD1. The J segment lost 5 bases and the V segment lost 5 bases, leaving 8 bases of the junction unmatched. Germline CDR1 and CDR2: SGHTA and FQGNSA. There are 15 residues in the CDR3. The CDR3 sequence is CASSGTGTGNNEQFF. CDR3 DNA: TGTGCCAGCAGCGGAACCGGGACAGGAAACAATGAGCAGTTCTTC. Complete variable domain (other parts from reference TRBV7-2 and TRBJ2-1): GAGVSQSPSNKVTEKGKDVELRCDPISGHTALYWYRQSLGQGLEFLIYFQGNSAPDKSGLPSDRFSAERTGGSVSTLTIQRTQQEDSAVYLCASSGTGTGNNEQFFGPGTRLTVL.

The chain is built from TRBV7-9 and TRBJ2-5, with unresolved D. The CDR3 is made up of 17 amino acids. CDR1 is SEHNR and CDR2 is FQNEAQ in the germline V gene (reference sequence). V was trimmed by 2 bases and J by 2 bases, leaving 18 bases between them. CDR3 region: CASSLSVLVSRQETQYF. DNA of the CDR3: TGTGCCAGCAGCTTAAGCGTTCTAGTCTCCCGGCAAGAGACCCAGTACTTC.

CDR3 amino acids: CASSFKGVAFF. The DNA for the CDR3 is TGTGCCAGCAGCTTCAAGGGGGTGGCTTTCTTT. V usage is TRBV7-6 and J usage is TRBJ1-1; tentative D call: TRBD1 (6 bases). Germline V gives CDR1 SGHVS, CDR2 FNYEAQ. The CDR3 runs to 11 residues. Trimming cost V 3 bases and J 11 bases, with 10 bases left between them.

J is TRBJ2-1 and V is TRBV7-2, with TRBD1 matching over 7 bases. This CDR3 comprises 15 residues. Looked up from germline, CDR1 is SGHTA and CDR2 is FQGNSA. V lost 6 bases and J lost 7; bases outside the gene matches: 12. The CDR3 here is CASSPDRDLWNEQFF. DNA of the CDR3: TGTGCCAGCAGTCCCGACAGGGACCTCTGGAATGAGCAGTTCTTC. The whole variable domain, remainder taken from reference TRBV7-2 and TRBJ2-1, is GAGVSQSPSNKVTEKGKDVELRCDPISGHTALYWYRQSLGQGLEFLIYFQGNSAPDKSGLPSDRFSAERTGGSVSTLTIQRTQQEDSAVYLCASSPDRDLWNEQFFGPGTRLTVL.

The chain uses TRBV7-9 and TRBJ2-5; 10 bases map to TRBD2. Germline CDR1 and CDR2: SEHNR and FQNEAQ (reference sequence). With V trimmed by 5 bases and J by 5 bases, 14 bases remained unmatched. The CDR3 has 17 amino acids. CDR3 sequence: CASSTPGRAGGSETQYF. The CDR3 DNA is TGTGCCAGCAGCACCCCCGGGAGAGCGGGGGGGAGCGAGACCCAGTACTTC.

The chain uses TRBV18 and TRBJ1-2; 8 bases are a match to TRBD1. The CDR3 has 15 residues. Germline V lookup: CDR1 KGHSH, CDR2 LQKENI. V gave up 4 bases and J gave up 7 bases; unmatched junction bases: 11. The CDR3 nucleotides read TGTGCCAGCTCACACACGACAGGGGAAATGAGTGGCTACACCTTC. Protein sequence: CASSHTTGEMSGYTF.

This sequence joins TRBV27 and TRBJ1-2, with 7 bases matching TRBD1. Germline loops: CDR1 MNHEY, CDR2 SMNVEV (reference sequence). Unmatched junction bases numbered 9, after V lost 5 bases and J lost 3 bases. This CDR3 is 15 amino acids long. The CDR3 sequence is CASSHHRDRDYGYTF. The CDR3 DNA follows: TGTGCCAGCAGTCACCACCGGGACAGAGACTATGGCTACACCTTC.

CDR3 residues: CASSEVRASREDGYTF. The CDR3, as DNA: TGTGCCAGCAGTGAAGTAAGGGCGAGCAGGGAGGATGGCTACACCTTC. The chain carries TRBV6-1 and TRBJ1-2; a weak D match, TRBD1 (5 bases). CDR1 and CDR2 (germline): MNHNS, SASEGT. There are 16 residues in the CDR3. V lost 1 base and J lost 6, with 18 bases in between.

The V gene is TRBV6-6, the J gene TRBJ2-3, with 7 bases fitting TRBD1. J was trimmed by 2 bases and V by 7 bases; bases with no gene match: 9. CDR1 and CDR2 from the germline V gene are MNHNY and SVGAGI (reference sequence). CDR3 length equals 15 residues. In DNA form, the CDR3 reads TGTGCCAGCAATGAGGGGACAGCACCCACAGATACGCAGTATTTT. Translating gives CASNEGTAPTDTQYF.

The rearrangement joins TRBV5-4 to TRBJ2-7, with D possibly being TRBD1 (5 bases). V was clipped by 4 bases and J by 7 bases, with 18 bases between them. CDR3 length: 14 amino acids. Germline-derived CDR1 and CDR2 are SGHNT and YYREEE (reference sequence). Written as DNA, the CDR3 is TGTGCCAGCAGCCCCGGACCACAGGCCCGAGAGCAGTACGTC. Encoded protein: CASSPGPQAREQYV.